This section outlines one TCR beta chain sequence together with its context. The data were obtained in a study of Ad26.COV2.S vaccination and SARS-CoV-2 variants. CDR1 LNHDA and CDR2 SQIVND come from the germline V gene (reference sequence). The CDR3 is 11 residues long. V was pared by 1 base and J by 6 bases, with 4 bases between. Clones were sequenced by immunoSEQ multiplex PCR, and TCRdb holds only the in-frame ones, with some missing. The sample yields about 440,000 clones, about 92% seen once. Treatment defined: about 20 received Ad26.COV2.S at low or high dose, single or two shots; about five received placebo; per-sample allocation not given. Repertoires come from day 63 after the first vaccine or placebo injection.

Sequences were derived from peripheral blood, sampled in a trial of Ad26.COV2.S vaccine versus placebo. The chain links TRBV19 to TRBJ2-7, with no clear D. The origin of this receptor is a person aged 18 to 59 who received the Ad26.COV2.S COVID-19 vaccine or a placebo. CDR3 nucleotides: TGTGCCAGTAGTATAGGTGCCGAGCAGTACTTC. This codes for CASSIGAEQYF.